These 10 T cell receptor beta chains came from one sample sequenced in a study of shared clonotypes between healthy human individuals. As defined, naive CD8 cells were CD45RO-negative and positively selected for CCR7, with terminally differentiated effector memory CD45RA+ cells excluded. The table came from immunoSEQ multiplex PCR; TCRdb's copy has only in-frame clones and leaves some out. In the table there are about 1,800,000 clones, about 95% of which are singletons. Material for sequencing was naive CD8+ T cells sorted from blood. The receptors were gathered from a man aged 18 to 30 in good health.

CDR3 protein: CASSLGPGTGRYNEQFF. The DNA for the CDR3 is TGTGCCAGCAGCTTGGGTCCCGGGACAGGACGATACAATGAGCAGTTCTTC. The chain is built from TRBV5-6 and TRBJ2-1; 8 nucleotides line up with TRBD1. The V and J ends lost 0 bases and 4 bases, in that order; junction bases with no gene match: 9. Germline-derived CDR1 and CDR2 are SGHDT and YYEEEE. The CDR3 is 17 residues long.

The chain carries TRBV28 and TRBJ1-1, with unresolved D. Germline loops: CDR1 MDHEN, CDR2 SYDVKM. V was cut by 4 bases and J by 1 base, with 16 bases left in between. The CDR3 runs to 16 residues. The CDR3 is CASSSVAEEKNTEAFF. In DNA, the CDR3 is TGTGCCAGCAGTTCGGTGGCGGAAGAAAAGAACACTGAAGCTTTCTTT.

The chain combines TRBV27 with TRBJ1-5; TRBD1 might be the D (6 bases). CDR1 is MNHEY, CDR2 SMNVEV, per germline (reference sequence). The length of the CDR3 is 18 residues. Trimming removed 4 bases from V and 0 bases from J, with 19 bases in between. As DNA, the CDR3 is TGTGCCAGCAGTTCACAGGGCCCATGGGTGAATAGCAATCAGCCCCAGCATTTT. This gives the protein CASSSQGPWVNSNQPQHF.

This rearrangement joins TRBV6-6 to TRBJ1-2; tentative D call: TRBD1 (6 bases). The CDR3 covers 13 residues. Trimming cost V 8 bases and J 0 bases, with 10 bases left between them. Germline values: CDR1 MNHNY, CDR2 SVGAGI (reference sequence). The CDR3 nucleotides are TGTGCCAGCCAGGGGCGATCTAACTATGGCTACACCTTC. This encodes CASQGRSNYGYTF.

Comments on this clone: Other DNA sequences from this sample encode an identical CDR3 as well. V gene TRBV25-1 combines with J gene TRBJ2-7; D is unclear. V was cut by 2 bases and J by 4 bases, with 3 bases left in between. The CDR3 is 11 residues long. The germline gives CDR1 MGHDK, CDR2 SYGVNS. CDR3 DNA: TGTGCCAGCAGTGAAAATTACGAGCAGTACTTC. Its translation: CASSENYEQYF.

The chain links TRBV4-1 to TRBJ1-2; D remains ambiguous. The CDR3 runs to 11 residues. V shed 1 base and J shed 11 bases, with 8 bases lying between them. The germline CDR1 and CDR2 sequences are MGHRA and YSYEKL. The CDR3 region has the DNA TGCGCCAGCAGCCAAGGAGAGCTATACACCTTC. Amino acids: CASSQGELYTF.

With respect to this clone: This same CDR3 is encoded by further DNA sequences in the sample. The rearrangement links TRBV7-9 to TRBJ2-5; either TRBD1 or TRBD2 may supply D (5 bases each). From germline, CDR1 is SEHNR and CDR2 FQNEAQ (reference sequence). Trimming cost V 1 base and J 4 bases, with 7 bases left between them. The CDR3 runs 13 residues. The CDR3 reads CASSLDGGETQYF. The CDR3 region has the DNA TGTGCCAGCAGCTTAGATGGGGGAGAGACCCAGTACTTC.

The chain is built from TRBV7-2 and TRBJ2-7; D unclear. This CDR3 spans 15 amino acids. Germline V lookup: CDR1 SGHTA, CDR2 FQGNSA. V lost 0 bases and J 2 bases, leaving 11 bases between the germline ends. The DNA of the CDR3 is TGTGCCAGCAGCTTAGCGCTCGGCGGCGCCTACGAGCAGTACTTC. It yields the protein CASSLALGGAYEQYF.

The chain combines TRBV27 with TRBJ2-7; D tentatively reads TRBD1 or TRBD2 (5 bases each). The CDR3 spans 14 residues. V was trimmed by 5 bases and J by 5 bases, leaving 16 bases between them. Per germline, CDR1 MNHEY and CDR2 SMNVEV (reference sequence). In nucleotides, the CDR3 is TGTGCCAGCAGTCATTCCCAGGGACGGGACGAGCAGTACTTC. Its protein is CASSHSQGRDEQYF.

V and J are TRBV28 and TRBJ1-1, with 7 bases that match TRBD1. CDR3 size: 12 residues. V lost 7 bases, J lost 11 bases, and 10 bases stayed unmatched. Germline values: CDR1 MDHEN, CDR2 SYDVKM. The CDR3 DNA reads TGTGCCAGCACCCAGGGGGGAGCGGATGCTTTCTTT. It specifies CASTQGGADAFF.